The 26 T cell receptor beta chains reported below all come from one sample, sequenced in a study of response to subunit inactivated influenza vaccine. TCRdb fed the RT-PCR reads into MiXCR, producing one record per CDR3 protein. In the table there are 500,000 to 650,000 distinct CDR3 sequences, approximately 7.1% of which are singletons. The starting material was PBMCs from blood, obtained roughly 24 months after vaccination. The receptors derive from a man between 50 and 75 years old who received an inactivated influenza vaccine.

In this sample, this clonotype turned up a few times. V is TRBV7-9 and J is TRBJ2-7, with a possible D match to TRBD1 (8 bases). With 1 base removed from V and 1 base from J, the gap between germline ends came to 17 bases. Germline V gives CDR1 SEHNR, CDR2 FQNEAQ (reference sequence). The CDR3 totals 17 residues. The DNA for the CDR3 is TGTGCCAGCAGCTTAGTTACAGGGGGGACTACTTCCTACGAGCAGTACTTC. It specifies CASSLVTGGTTSYEQYF.

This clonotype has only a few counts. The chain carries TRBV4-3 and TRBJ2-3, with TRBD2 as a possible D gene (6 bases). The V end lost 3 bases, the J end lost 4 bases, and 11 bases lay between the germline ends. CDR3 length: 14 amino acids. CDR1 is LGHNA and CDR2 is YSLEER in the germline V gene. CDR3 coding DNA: TGCGCCAGCAGCCAGGAGGGCCCCCCAGATACGCAGTATTTT. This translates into CASSQEGPPDTQYF.

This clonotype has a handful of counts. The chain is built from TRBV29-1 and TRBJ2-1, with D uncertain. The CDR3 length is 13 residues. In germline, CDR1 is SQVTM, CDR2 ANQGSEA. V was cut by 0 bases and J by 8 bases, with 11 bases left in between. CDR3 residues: CSVEDLGIDEQFF. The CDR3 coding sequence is TGCAGCGTTGAAGATCTAGGGATCGATGAGCAGTTCTTC.

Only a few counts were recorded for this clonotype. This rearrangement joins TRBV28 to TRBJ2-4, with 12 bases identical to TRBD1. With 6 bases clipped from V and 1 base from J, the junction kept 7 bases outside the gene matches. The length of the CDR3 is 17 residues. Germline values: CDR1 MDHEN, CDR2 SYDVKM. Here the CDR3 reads CASSPTGQGAAKNIQYF. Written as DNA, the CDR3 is TGTGCCAGCAGCCCGACGGGACAGGGGGCGGCCAAAAACATTCAGTACTTC.

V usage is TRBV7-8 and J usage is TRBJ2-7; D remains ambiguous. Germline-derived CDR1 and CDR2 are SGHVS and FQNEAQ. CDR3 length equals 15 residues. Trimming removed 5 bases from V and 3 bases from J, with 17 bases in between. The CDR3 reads CASSHRRVGNYEQYF. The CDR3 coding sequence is TGTGCCAGCAGCCACCGCCGCGTGGGGAACTACGAGCAGTACTTC.

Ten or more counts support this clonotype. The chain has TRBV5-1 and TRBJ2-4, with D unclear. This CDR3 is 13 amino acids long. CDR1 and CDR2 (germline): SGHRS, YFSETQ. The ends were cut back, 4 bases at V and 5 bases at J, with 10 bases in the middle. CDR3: CASSRHLQNIQYF. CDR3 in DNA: TGCGCCAGCAGCCGCCATCTTCAAAACATTCAGTACTTC.

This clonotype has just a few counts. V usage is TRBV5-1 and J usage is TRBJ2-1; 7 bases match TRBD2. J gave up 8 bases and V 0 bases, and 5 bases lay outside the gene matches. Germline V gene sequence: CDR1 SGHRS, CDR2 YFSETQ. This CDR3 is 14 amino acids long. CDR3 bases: TGCGCCAGCAGCTTGGGGGGACTAAGCGATGAGCAGTTCTTC. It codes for CASSLGGLSDEQFF.

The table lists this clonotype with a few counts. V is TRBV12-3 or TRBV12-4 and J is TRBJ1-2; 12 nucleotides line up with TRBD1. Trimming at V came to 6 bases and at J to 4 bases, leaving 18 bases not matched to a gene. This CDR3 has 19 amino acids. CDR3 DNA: TGTGCCAGCAGCCTTTCACCGGGACAGGGGGCGCCCAGATTCTATGGCTACACCTTC. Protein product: CASSLSPGQGAPRFYGYTF.

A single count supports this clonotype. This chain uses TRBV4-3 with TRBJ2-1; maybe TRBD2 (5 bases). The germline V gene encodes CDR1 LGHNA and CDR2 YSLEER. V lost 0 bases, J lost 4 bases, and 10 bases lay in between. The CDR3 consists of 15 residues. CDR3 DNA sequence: TGCGCCAGCAGCCAAGATTTACCGGGATACAATGAGCAGTTCTTC. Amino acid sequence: CASSQDLPGYNEQFF.

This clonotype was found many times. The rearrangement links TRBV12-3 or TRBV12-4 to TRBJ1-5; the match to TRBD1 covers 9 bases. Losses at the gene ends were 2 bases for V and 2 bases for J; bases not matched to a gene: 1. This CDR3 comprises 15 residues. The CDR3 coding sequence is TGTGCCAGCAGTTTAACAGGGGGCGGCAATCAGCCCCAGCATTTT. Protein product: CASSLTGGGNQPQHF.

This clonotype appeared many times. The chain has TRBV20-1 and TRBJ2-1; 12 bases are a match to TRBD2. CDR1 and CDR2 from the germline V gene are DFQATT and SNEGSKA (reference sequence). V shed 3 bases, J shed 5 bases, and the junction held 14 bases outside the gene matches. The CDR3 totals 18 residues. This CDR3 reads CSASYDPSGRVKDNEQFF. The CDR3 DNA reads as TGCAGTGCTAGTTATGATCCTAGCGGGAGGGTTAAGGACAATGAGCAGTTCTTC.

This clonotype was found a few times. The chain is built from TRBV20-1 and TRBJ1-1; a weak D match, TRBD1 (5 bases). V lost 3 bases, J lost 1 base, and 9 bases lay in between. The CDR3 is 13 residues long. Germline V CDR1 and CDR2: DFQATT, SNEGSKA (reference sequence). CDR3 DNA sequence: TGCAGTGCTAGGGACATACGGAACACTGAAGCTTTCTTT. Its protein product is CSARDIRNTEAFF.

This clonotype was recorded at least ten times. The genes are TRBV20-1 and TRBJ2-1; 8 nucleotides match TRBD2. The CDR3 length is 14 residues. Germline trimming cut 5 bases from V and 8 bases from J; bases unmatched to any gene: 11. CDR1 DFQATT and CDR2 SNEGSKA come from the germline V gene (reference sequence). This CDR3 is CSAPPSGRGDEQFF. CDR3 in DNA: TGCAGTGCTCCTCCCAGCGGGAGAGGCGATGAGCAGTTCTTC.

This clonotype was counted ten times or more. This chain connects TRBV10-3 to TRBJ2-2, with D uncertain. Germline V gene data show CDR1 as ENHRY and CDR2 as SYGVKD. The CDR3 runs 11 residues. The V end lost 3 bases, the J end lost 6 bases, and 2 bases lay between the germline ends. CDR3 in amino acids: CAISDSGELFF. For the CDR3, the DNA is TGTGCCATCAGTGACTCCGGGGAGCTGTTTTTT.

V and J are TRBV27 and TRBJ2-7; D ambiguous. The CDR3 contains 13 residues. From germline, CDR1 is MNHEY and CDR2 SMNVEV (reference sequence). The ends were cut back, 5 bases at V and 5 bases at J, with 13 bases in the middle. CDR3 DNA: TGTGCCAGCAGTCTCTACCATTCCCACGAGCAGTACTTC. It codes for CASSLYHSHEQYF.

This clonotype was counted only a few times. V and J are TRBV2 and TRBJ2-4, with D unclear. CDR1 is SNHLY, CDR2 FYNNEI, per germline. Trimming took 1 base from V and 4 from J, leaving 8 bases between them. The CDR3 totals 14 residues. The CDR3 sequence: CASSEVKGKNIQYF. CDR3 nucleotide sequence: TGTGCCAGCAGTGAAGTAAAGGGAAAAAACATTCAGTACTTC.

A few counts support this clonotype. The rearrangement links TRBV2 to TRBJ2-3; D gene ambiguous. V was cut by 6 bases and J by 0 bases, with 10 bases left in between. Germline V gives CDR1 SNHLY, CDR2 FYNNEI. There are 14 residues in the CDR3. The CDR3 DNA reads TGTGCCAGCAGCGATGACCGTAGCACAGATACGCAGTATTTT. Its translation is CASSDDRSTDTQYF.

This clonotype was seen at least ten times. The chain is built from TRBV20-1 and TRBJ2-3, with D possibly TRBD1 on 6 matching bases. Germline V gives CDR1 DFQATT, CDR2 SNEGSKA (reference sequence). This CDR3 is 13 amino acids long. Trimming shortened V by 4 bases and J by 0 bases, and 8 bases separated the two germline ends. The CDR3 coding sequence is TGCAGTGCTACAGGGGTGAGCACAGATACGCAGTATTTT. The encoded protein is CSATGVSTDTQYF.

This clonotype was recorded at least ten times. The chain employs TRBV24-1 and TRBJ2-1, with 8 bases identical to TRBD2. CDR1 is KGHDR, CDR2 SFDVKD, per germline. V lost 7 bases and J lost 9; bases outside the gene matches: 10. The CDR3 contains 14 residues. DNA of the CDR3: TGTGCCACCAGAGAAGCGGGAGATTCGGTTGAGCAGTTCTTC. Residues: CATREAGDSVEQFF.

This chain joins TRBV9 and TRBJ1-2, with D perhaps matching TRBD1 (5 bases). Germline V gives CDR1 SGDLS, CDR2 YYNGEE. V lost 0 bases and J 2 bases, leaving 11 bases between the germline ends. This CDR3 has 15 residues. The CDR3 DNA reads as TGTGCCAGCAGCGTAGGGGGCAGGGTGAACTATGGCTACACCTTC. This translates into CASSVGGRVNYGYTF.

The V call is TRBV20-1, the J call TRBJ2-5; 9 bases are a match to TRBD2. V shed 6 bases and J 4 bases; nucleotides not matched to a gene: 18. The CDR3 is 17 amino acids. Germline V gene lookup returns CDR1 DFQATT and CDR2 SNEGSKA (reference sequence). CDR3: CSANGGMAGGPGETQYF. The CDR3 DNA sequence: TGCAGTGCCAATGGTGGCATGGCGGGGGGGCCGGGAGAGACCCAGTACTTC.

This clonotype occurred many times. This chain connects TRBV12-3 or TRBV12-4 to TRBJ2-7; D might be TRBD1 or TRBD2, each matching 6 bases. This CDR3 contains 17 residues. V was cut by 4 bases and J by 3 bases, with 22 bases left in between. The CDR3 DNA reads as TGTGCCAGCAGTTCTGACCCCGGGACACGGAGGGGCTACGAGCAGTACTTC. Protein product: CASSSDPGTRRGYEQYF.

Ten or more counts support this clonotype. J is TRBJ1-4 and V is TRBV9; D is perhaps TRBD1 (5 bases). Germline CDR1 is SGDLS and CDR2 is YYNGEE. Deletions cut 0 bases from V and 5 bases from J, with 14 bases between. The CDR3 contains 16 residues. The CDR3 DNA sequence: TGTGCCAGCAGCGTAGGAATGGGACGGGGGAATGAAAAACTGTTTTTT. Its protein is CASSVGMGRGNEKLFF.

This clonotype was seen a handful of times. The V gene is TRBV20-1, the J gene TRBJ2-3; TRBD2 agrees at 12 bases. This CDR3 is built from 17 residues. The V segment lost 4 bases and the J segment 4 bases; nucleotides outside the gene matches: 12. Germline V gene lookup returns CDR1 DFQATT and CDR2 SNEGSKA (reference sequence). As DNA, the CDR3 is TGCAGTGCTACAATACTAGCGGGGGGAGGAACCGCAGATACGCAGTATTTT. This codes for CSATILAGGGTADTQYF.

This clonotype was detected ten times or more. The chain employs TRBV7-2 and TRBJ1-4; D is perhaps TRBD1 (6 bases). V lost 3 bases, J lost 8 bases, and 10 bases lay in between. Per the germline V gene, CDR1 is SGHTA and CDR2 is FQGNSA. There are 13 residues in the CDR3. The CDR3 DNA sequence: TGTGCCAGCAGCTTCGGCAGGGGAGAAAAACTGTTTTTT. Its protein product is CASSFGRGEKLFF.

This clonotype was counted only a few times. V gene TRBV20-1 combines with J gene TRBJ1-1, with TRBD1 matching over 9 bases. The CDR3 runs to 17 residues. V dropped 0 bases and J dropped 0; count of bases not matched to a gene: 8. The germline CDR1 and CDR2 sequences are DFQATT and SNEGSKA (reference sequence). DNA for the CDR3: TGCAGTGCTAGAGACGCCGGGACAGGGTACATGAACACTGAAGCTTTCTTT. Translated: CSARDAGTGYMNTEAFF.